This TCR beta chain was documented in a study of T cells expressing NK-cell markers. From its re-call of the 5' RACE reads, TCRdb lists each CDR3 protein once, without DNA. The data include some 450,000 distinct CDR3 sequences; the top ten clones carry 6% to 9.5%. The CDR3 contains 14 residues. Germline V lookup: CDR1 LNHDA, CDR2 SQIVND (reference sequence). The chain combines TRBV19 with TRBJ1-2. The TCR comes from a woman between 18 and 70 years old in good health. The material sequenced was blood T cells: a sorted CD56 or NKG2C T cell subset, CD4+ or CD8+ T cells, or bulk PBMC T cells (not recorded which). This chain's CDR3 is CASSIARPNYGYTF.